This TCR beta chain stems from a study of cytomegalovirus exposure and HLA in healthy donors. Clones were sequenced by immunoSEQ multiplex PCR, and TCRdb holds only the in-frame ones, with some missing. The sample holds 150,000 or so clones; roughly 80% are singletons and the top ten take over 2%. Points from the study as a whole: Cytomegalovirus status was reportedly diagnosed by the classifier with high sensitivity and specificity. The tendency of first-cohort TCR clusters to co-occur in the 95 to 150 validation repertoires was the finding of a later analysis.

Deletions cut 1 base from V and 4 bases from J, with 14 bases between. The CDR3 length is 16 residues. CDR1 is SGHAT and CDR2 is FQNNGV in the germline V gene. The study drew the donors from its approximately 120-subject validation cohort, separate from the approximately 700-subject first cohort. Remarks on this clone: Its antigen is unidentified.

The chain recombines TRBV11-2 with TRBJ1-3, with TRBD1 as a possible D gene (5 bases). The sequence derives from a young man in good health and CMV-seropositive. The sequencing sample was made of PBMCs. The CDR3 DNA reads as TGTGCCAGCAGCTTAGCCCAGGGATCGGCGGGAAACACCATATATTTT. Protein sequence: CASSLAQGSAGNTIYF.